This paragraph reports one T cell receptor beta chain. The table lists this clone with a few counts. Its antigen is currently not known. No much larger clone is present one base from it, and per-base qualities are unavailable. The source of the sample is a study of PD-1 blockade in mismatch repair-deficient tumors (dated by TCRdb to 2016 to 2017). Turning to the overall study: Between September 2013 and 2016, the trial enrolled 86 consecutive patients with over nine mismatch repair-deficient cancer types, every one of whom had been previously treated and was progressing. Tumor-associated T cell clones in the peripheral blood of patients responding to PD-1 blockade were tracked using deep sequencing of TCR CDR3 regions. Overall results and qualifications from the work: Clones residing in the tumor, which were often undetectable in blood before treatment, expanded quickly after pembrolizumab and then contracted, generally before radiologic responses.

The germline V gene provides CDR1 MGHRA and CDR2 YSYEKL. Measured from the cysteine to the phenylalanine, the CDR3 is 15 residues long. Kept here is only the CDR3 DNA, which spans 45 bases and is read in frame from base 1. Between the V and J ends, shortened by 0 bases and 3 bases respectively, the junction contains 12 bases. For every enrolled patient, mismatch repair deficiency was confirmed by either polymerase chain reaction or immunohistochemistry. TCR sequencing was performed for a few patients who responded to pembrolizumab therapy. In the phase II trial, pembrolizumab PD-1 blockade was tested prospectively in advanced mismatch repair-deficient cancers, no matter which tissue of origin the cancers came from. Peripheral blood T cell samples were collected serially, before PD-1 blockade began and at several time points afterward. Blood sampling time points were reported as weeks after the first dose of pembrolizumab.

Library preparation was by the immunoSEQ multiplex PCR assay. The source is immuneACCESS, and TCRdb retained only in-frame sequences with V and J called. Part of the clones is not carried over; for the studies checked, unresolved V genes explain less than half of this, and the remainder is unexplained. A total of over 60,000 clones appear in this sample, roughly 88% of them only once. 11% to 15% of the sample is in the top ten clones. This specimen was peripheral blood, taken 52 weeks after starting pembrolizumab. This receptor was obtained from an adult with mismatch repair-deficient cancer. The sequence links TRBV4-1 to TRBJ2-7, and possibly TRBD1, on 5 matching bases. CDR3 loop: CASSQERGTVYEQYF. At the DNA level, the sequence is TGCGCCAGCAGCCAAGAAAGGGGTACAGTCTACGAGCAGTACTTC.